Included here is one T cell receptor beta chain sequence, with context. This CDR3 is 16 amino acids long. Losses at the gene ends were 2 bases for V and 9 bases for J; bases not matched to a gene: 13. Germline loops: CDR1 SGHRS, CDR2 YFSETQ. The sample comes from a study of blood T cell repertoires in COVID-19. Study at large: Researchers got acute and convalescent COVID-19 samples from the United States, Italy and Spain. T cells, B-cell-depleted T cells, or PBMCs provided the cDNA or gDNA that served as material.

As processed by the authors: Scientists estimated how many nucleated cells there were by amplifying reference gene primers. Libraries were prepared by immunoSEQ multiplex PCR; TCRdb keeps only in-frame clonotypes and omits some of them. The V and J calls and the clone size are those of that table, but D and trimming were determined from the DNA. The repertoire holds 150,000 to 200,000 clones, with about four fifths as singletons. V and J are TRBV5-1 and TRBJ2-1; 8 bases align to TRBD1. What was sequenced was peripheral blood. The origin of this receptor is a human donor with acute or convalescent COVID-19. The donor label of this sample is uncertain. CDR3 sequence reads: CASSLNPQGASGEQFF. The CDR3 DNA sequence: TGCGCCAGCAGCTTAAACCCTCAGGGGGCAAGTGGTGAGCAGTTCTTC.